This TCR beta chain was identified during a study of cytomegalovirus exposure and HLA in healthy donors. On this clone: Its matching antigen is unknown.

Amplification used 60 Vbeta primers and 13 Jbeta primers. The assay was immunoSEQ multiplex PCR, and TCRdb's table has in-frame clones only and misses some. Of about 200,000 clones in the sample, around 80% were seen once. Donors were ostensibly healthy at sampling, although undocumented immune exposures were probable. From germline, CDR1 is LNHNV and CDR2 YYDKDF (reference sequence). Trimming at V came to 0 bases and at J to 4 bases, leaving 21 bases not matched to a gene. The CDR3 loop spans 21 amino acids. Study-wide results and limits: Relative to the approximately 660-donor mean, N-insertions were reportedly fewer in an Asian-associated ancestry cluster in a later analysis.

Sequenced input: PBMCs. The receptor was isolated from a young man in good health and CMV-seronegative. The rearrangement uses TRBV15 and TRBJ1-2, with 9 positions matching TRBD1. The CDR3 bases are TGTGCCACCAGCAGAGATATGGCCCGTGGACAGGGGCGCGGGGCGCCCTATGGCTACACCTTC. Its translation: CATSRDMARGQGRGAPYGYTF.